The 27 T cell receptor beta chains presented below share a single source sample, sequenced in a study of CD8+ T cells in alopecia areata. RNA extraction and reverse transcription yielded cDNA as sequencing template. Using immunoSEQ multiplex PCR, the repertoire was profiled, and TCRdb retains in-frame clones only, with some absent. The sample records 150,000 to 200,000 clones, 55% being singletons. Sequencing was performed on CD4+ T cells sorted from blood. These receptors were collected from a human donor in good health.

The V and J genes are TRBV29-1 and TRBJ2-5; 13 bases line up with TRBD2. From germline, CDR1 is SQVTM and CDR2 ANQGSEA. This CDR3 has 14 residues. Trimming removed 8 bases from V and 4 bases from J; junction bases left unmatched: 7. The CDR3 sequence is CSSRTSGRGETQYF. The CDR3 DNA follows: TGCAGCTCGCGGACTAGCGGGAGAGGAGAGACCCAGTACTTC.

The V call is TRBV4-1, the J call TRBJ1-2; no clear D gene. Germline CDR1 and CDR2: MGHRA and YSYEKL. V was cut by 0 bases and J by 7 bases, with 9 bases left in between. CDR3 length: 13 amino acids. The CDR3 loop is CASSQDARRGYTF. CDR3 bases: TGCGCCAGCAGCCAAGATGCGCGTCGTGGCTACACCTTC.

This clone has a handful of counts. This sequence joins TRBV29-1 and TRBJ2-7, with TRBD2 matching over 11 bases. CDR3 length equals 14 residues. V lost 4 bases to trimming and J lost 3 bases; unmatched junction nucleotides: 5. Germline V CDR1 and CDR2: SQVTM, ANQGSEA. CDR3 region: CSVVLGLAGYEQYF. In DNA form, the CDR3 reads TGCAGCGTTGTACTTGGACTAGCGGGCTACGAGCAGTACTTC.

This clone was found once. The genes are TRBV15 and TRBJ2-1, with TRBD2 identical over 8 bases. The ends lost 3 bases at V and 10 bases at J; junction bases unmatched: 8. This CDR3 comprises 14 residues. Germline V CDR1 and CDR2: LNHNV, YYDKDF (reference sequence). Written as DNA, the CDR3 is TGTGCCACCAGCAGTAGCGGGAAGAAAGGGGAGCAGTTCTTC. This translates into CATSSSGKKGEQFF.

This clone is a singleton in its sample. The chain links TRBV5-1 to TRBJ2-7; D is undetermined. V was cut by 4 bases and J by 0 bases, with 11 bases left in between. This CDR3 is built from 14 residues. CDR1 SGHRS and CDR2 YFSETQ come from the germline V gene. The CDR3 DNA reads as TGCGCCAGCAGCCCCGAGAGGAGCTCCTACGAGCAGTACTTC. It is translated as CASSPERSSYEQYF.

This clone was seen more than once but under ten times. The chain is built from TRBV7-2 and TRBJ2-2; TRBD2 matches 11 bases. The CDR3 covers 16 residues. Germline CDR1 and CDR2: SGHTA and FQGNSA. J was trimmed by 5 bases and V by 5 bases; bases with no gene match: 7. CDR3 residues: CASSLSLAGVTGELFF. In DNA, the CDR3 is TGTGCCAGCAGCCTTTCACTAGCGGGAGTGACCGGGGAGCTGTTTTTT. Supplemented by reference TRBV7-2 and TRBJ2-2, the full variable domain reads GAGVSQSPSNKVTEKGKDVELRCDPISGHTALYWYRQSLGQGLEFLIYFQGNSAPDKSGLPSDRFSAERTGGSVSTLTIQRTQQEDSAVYLCASSLSLAGVTGELFFGEGSRLTVL.

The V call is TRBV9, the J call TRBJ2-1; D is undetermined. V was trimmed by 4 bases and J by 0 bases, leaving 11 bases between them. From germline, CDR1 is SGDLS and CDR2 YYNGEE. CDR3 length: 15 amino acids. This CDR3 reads CASSPDTISYNEQFF. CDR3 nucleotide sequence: TGTGCCAGCAGCCCCGACACCATCTCCTACAATGAGCAGTTCTTC.

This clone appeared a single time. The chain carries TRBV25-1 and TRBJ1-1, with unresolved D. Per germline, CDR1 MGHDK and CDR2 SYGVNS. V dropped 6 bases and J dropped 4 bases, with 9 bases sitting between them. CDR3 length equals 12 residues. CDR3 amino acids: CASREYGTEAFF. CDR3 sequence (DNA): TGTGCCAGCAGGGAGTACGGCACTGAAGCTTTCTTT.

The CDR3 is CASSPGTSGDTQYF. As DNA, the CDR3 is TGCGCCAGCAGCCCCGGGACTAGCGGAGATACGCAGTATTTT. This chain connects TRBV5-1 to TRBJ2-3, with TRBD2 identical over 11 bases. Germline trimming cut 4 bases from V and 5 bases from J; bases unmatched to any gene: 3. Germline V gene sequence: CDR1 SGHRS, CDR2 YFSETQ. The CDR3 length is 14 residues.

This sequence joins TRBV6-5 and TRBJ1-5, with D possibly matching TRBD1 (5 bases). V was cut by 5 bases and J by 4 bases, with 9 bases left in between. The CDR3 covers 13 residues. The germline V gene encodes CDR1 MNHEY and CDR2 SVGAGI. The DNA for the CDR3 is TGTGCCAGCAGTCGACAGTATAATCAGCCCCAGCATTTT. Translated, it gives CASSRQYNQPQHF.

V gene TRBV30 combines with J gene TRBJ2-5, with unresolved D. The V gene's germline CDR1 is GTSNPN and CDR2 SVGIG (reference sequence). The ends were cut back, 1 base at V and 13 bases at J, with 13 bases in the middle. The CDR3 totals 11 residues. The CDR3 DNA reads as TGTGCCTGGAGTGAATACCAAACCACGTACTTC. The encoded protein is CAWSEYQTTYF. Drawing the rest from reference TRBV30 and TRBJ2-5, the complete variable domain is SQTIHQWPATLVQPVGSPLSLECTVEGTSNPNLYWYRQAAGRGLQLLFYSVGIGQISSEVPQNLSASRPQDRQFILSSKKLLLSDSGFYLCAWSEYQTTYFGPGTRLLVL.

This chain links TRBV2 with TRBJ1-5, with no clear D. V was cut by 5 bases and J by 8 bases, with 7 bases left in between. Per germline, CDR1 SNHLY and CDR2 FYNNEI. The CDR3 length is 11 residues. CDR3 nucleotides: TGTGCCAGCAGTACCCGGGAGCCCCAGCATTTT. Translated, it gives CASSTREPQHF.

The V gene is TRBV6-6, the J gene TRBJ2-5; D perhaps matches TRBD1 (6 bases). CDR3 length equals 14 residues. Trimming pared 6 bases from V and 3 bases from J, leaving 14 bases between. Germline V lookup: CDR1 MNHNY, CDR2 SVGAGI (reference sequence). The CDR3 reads CASSPKQGKETQYF. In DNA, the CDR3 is TGTGCCAGCAGCCCTAAACAGGGAAAAGAGACCCAGTACTTC.

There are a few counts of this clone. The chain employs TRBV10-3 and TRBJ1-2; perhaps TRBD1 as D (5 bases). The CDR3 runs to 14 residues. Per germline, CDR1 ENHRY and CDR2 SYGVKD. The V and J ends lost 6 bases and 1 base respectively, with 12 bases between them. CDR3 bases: TGTGCCATCAGCCCCGACAGCAATAACTATGGCTACACCTTC. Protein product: CAISPDSNNYGYTF.

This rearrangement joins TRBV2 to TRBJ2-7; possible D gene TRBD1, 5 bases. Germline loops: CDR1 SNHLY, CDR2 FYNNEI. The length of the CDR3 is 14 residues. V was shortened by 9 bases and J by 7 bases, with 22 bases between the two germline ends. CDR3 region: CASYLDSQRKEQYF. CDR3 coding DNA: TGTGCCAGTTATTTAGACAGTCAGAGGAAGGAGCAGTACTTC.

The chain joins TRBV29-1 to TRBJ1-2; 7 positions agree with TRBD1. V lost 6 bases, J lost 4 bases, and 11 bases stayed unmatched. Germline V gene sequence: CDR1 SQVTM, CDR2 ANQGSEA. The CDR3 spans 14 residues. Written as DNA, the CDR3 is TGCAGCGTAGGGGGGAAGGGACAGACCTATGGCTACACCTTC. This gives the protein CSVGGKGQTYGYTF.

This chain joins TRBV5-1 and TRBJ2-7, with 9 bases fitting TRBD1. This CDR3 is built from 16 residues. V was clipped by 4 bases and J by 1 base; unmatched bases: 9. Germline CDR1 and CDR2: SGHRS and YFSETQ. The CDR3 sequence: CASSRATGGKSYEQYF. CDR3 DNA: TGCGCCAGCAGCAGGGCAACAGGGGGCAAATCCTACGAGCAGTACTTC.

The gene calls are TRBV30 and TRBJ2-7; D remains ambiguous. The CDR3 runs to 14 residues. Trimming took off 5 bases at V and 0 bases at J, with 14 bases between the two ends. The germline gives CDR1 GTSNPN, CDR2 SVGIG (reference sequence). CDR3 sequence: CAWGGSSDSYEQYF. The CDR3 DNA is TGTGCCTGGGGTGGCTCCAGCGACTCCTACGAGCAGTACTTC.

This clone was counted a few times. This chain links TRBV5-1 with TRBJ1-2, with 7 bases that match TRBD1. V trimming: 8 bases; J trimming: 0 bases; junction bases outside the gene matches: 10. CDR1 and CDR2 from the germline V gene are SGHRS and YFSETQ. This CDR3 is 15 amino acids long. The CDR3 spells CASSAGTVANYGYTF. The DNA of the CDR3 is TGCGCCAGTAGTGCCGGGACAGTAGCTAACTATGGCTACACCTTC.

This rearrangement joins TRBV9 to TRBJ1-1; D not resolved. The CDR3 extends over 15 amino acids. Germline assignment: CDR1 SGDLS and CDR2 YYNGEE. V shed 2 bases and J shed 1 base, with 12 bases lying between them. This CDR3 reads CASSVISTANTEAFF. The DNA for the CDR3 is TGTGCCAGCAGCGTTATCTCAACGGCGAACACTGAAGCTTTCTTT.

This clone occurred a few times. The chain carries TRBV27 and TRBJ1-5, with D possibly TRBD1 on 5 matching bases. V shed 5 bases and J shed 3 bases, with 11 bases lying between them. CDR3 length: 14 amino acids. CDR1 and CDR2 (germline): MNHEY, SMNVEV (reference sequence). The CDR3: CASSPWGSNQPQHF. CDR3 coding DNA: TGTGCCAGCAGTCCTTGGGGGTCCAATCAGCCCCAGCATTTT.

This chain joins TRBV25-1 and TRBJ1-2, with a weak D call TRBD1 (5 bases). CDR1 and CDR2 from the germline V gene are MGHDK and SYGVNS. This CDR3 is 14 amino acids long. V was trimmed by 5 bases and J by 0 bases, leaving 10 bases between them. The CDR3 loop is CASSPPGANYGYTF. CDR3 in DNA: TGTGCCAGCAGTCCCCCGGGGGCTAACTATGGCTACACCTTC.

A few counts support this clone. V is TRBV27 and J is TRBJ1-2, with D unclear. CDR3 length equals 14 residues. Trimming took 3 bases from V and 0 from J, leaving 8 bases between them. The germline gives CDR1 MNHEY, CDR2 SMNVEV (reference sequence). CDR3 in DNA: TGTGCCAGCAGTTTGTCGGGCACTAACTATGGCTACACCTTC. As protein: CASSLSGTNYGYTF.

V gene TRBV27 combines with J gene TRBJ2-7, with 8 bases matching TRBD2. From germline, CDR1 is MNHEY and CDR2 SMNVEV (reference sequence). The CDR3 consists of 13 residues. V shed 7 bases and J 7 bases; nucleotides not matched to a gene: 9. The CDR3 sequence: CASNNGLAGEQYF. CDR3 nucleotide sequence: TGTGCCAGCAATAATGGGCTAGCGGGTGAGCAGTACTTC.

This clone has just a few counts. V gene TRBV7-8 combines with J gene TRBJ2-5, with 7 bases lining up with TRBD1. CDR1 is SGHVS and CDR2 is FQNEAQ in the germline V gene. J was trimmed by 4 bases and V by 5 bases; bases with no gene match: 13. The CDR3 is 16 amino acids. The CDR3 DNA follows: TGTGCCAGCAGCGGGGTGGGACAGCTCTTGGGAGAGACCCAGTACTTC. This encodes CASSGVGQLLGETQYF.

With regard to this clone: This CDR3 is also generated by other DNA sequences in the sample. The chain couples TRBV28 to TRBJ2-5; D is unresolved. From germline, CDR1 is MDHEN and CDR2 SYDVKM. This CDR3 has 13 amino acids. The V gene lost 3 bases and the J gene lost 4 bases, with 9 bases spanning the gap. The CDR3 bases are TGTGCCAGCAGTTTGGGGATCTTAGAGACCCAGTACTTC. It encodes CASSLGILETQYF. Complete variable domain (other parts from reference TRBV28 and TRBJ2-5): DVKVTQSSRYLVKRTGEKVFLECVQDMDHENMFWYRQDPGLGLRLIYFSYDVKMKEKGDIPEGYSVSREKKERFSLILESASTNQTSMYLCASSLGILETQYFGPGTRLLVL.

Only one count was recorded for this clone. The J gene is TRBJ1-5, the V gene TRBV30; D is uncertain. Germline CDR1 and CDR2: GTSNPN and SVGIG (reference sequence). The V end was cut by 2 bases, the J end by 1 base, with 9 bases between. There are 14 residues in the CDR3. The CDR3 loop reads CAWSPTSSNQPQHF. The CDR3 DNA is TGTGCCTGGAGTCCCACATCGAGCAATCAGCCCCAGCATTTT.